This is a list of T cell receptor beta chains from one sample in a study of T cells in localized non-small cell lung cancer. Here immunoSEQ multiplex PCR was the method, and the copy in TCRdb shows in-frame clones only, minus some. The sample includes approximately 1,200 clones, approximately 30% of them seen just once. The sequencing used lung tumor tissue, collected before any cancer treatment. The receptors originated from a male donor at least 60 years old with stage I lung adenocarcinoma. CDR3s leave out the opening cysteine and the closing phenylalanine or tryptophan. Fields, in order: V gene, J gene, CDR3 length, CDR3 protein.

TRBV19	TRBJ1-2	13	ATKDQDRPAYGYT
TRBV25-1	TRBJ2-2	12	ASSELVESGELF
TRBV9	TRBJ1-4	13	ASSVSGRVGEKLF
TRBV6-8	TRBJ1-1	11	ASSYRFMAEAF
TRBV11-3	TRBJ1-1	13	ASSLLMGPPAEAF
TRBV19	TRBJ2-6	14	ASSSRGFSGANVLT
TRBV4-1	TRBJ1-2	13	ASSQESREANGYT
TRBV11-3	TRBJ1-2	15	ASSLAWDRGRSYGYT
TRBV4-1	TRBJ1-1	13	ASSQEFRIYTEAF
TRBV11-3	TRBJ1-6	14	ASHLGGRQLNSPLH
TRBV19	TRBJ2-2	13	ASSALAGGTGELF
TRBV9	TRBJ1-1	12	ASSEGTGDTEAF
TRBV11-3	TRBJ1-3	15	ASSLFGGLLSGNTIY
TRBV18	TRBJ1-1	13	ASSPRRARDTEAF
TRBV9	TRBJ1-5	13	ASRRDRARNQPQH
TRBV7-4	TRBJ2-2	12	ASSFGGLSGELF
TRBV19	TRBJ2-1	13	ASSMQGGSYNEQF
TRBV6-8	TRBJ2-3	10	ASSYLLDTQY
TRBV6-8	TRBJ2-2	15	ASSSSDRGGRTGELF
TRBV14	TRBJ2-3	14	ASSHGSGGAKDTQY
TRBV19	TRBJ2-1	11	ASGDQGRNEQF
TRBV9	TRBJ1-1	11	ASSFGSYTEAF
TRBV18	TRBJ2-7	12	ASSSGTSGYEQY
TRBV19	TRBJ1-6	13	ASRADRSYNLPLH
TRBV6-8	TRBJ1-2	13	ASSTLRTGRAGYT
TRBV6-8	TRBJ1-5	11	ASRQVGNQPQH
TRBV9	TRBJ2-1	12	ASSDGGDYNEQF
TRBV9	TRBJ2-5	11	ASTPGTQETQY
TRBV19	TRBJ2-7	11	ASSSWDFSEQY
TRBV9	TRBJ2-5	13	ASSVIQGGGETQY
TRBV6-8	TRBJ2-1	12	ASSKTGQYNEQF
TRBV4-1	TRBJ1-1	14	ASSQDITRDRSKTF
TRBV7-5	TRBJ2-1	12	ASSKGHLNNEQF
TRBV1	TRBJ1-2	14	ASSRQGAAGERGYT
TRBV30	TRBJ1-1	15	AWSCNRGKSSSTEAF
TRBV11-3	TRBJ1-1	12	ASSATGSRGEAF
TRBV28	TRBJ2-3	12	ASSSYSGADTQY
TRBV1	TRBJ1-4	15	ASSQGSSKTTGGKLF
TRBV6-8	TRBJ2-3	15	ASSYGFSGGRTDTQY
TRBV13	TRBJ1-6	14	ASSLEGGGASSPLH
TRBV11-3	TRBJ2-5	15	ASSLGNRDTSGETQY
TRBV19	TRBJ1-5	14	ASTTLATGGRQPQH
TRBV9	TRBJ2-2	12	ASSVRQEVGELF
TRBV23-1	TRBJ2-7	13	ASSQSCNPSYEQY
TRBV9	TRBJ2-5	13	ASSVLTSGVETQY
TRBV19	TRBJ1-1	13	ASSIRAGGNTEAF
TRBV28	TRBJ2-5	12	ASRTPDGRETQY
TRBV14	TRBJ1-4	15	ASSQRGTLATNEKLF
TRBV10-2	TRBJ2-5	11	ASSGDIQETQY
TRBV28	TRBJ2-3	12	ASRPWLRTDTQY
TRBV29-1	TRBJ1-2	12	SVHGQGINYGYT
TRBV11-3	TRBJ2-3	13	ASSLREISTDTQY
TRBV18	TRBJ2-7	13	ASSLKRGVAYEQY
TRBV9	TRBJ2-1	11	ASSAGVLFEQF